These T cell receptor beta chains were read from a single sample in a study of OX40 agonist ivuxolimab in advanced cancers. The data were produced by immunoSEQ multiplex PCR, yet TCRdb's version contains in-frame clones alone and is incomplete. The sample holds around 84,000 clones, approximately 88% seen once. The input for sequencing was CD4+ or CD8+ T cells sorted from blood, taken in a trial of the OX40 agonist ivuxolimab. All receptors come from an adult with an advanced solid tumor such as melanoma, head and neck, liver or kidney cancer. The CDR3 runs from the conserved cysteine through the conserved F or W. A D gene is named only where the DNA matches it firmly. Clone size is given for some rows only: seen once, a few or many times, or a class if the clone is expanded.

V gene	clone size	J gene	D gene	CDR3 protein
TRBV5-6	.	TRBJ2-3	TRBD1	CASSSQQGATQYF
TRBV4-2	.	TRBJ1-1	.	CASSQDYGRAEAFF
TRBV10-3	.	TRBJ2-5	.	CAISEMTETQYF
TRBV18	.	TRBJ2-1	TRBD2	CASSRASGGASNEQFF
TRBV6-5	.	TRBJ1-2	TRBD1	CASSYSSSGQVYGYTF
TRBV19	.	TRBJ1-5	.	CASSIGYQPQHF
TRBV4-3	few	TRBJ2-3	.	CASSQDSLSDTQYF
TRBV2	.	TRBJ2-7	TRBD1	CASIQRRDRGREQYF
TRBV19	.	TRBJ2-5	TRBD2	CASSPGGLAGGQETQYF
TRBV30	.	TRBJ2-7	.	CAWSARVEHEQYF
TRBV29-1	.	TRBJ1-1	.	CSVVQSWGAFF
TRBV7-3	.	TRBJ2-7	.	CASSLTGTSEQYF
TRBV30	.	TRBJ2-7	.	CAWRLNSHSYEQYF
TRBV5-1	.	TRBJ1-2	TRBD1	CASNEQGAHYGYTF
TRBV29-1	.	TRBJ2-1	.	CSALFGDHLSNEQFF
TRBV7-2	once	TRBJ2-2	.	CASSLGAVSRRELFF
TRBV9	.	TRBJ2-7	TRBD1	CASSPGTGPYEQYF
TRBV7-6	.	TRBJ2-7	.	CASSSRQESYEQYF
TRBV19	few	TRBJ1-5	.	CASSSPTDSFRQPQHF
TRBV19	.	TRBJ2-3	TRBD2	CASSATGTSGRSTDTQYF
TRBV6-1	.	TRBJ1-2	.	CATTDSWSYGYTF
TRBV9	few	TRBJ1-1	TRBD1	CASSARQGASAEAFF
TRBV19	.	TRBJ1-1	.	CASTTREGLNTEAFF
TRBV2	.	TRBJ2-3	.	CASSELPGLVDTQYF
TRBV28	.	TRBJ2-7	.	CASRDSYEQYF
TRBV2	.	TRBJ1-2	TRBD1	CASTSRGQGNYGYTF
TRBV29-1	.	TRBJ2-7	.	CSVEAGALGYEQYF